This record looks at one TCR beta chain sequence and its context. In the study's own analysis: ImmunoSEQ output lacked quality scores and full-length reads, limiting matched filtering. Generated by immunoSEQ multiplex PCR, the TCRdb table keeps only in-frame clones and is missing some. The DNA gave D and trimming, while V, J and clone size come from that table. The sample records about 340,000 clones, more than 60% being singletons. V lost 0 bases and J 7 bases, leaving 8 bases between the germline ends. The germline CDR1 and CDR2 sequences are LGHNA and YSLEER. The CDR3 extends over 13 amino acids. The sample originates from a study of shared clonotypes between healthy human individuals.

Sequencing was done on a sample of memory CD4+ T cells sorted from blood. Subset of the sample: CD45RA-negative fraction. This chain joins TRBV4-3 and TRBJ2-3, with no clear D. This receptor was identified in a man aged 25-45 years in good health. The CDR3 spells CASSQDISHTQYF. DNA for the CDR3: TGCGCCAGCAGCCAAGATATCTCCCATACGCAGTATTTT.